This T cell receptor (beta chain) emerged from a study of blood T cells in healthy people across ages. About the study: Template switching recovered approximately one barcoded beta molecule for every two T cells. Points from the study as a whole: Unsorted PBMC material precluded a definitive naive versus antigen-experienced comparison.

The CDR3 consists of 13 residues. Germline lookup yields CDR1 MNHEY and CDR2 SVGAGI. Comments on this clonotype: The antigen is undetermined.

Together with a sample-barcoded 5' primer, a J-beta primer mix was included in a second PCR lasting roughly 6 to 12 cycles. TCRdb re-called the 5' RACE reads through MiXCR, storing one row per CDR3 protein. The data show 700,000 to 900,000 distinct CDR3 sequences, about 53% seen once. The donors, aged about 6 to 95, were healthy Caucasians from Russia. Sequenced input: blood. The chain uses TRBV6-5 and TRBJ1-6, with D possibly matching TRBD1 (6 bases). This TCR came from a man older than 75 in good health. DNA for the CDR3: TGTGCGGCGGGGGGCAATTTTAATTCACCCCTCCACTTT. As protein: CAAGGNFNSPLHF.